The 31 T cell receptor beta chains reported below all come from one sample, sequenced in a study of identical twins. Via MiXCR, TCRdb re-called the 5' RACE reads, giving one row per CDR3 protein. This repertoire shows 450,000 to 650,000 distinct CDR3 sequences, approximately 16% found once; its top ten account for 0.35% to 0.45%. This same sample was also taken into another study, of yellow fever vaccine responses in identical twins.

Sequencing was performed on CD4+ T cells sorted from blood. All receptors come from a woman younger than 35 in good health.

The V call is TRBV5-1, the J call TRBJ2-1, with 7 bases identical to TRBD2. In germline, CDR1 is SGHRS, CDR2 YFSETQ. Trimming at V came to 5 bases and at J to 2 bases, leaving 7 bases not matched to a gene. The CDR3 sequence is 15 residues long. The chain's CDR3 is CASRVSGNPYNEQFF. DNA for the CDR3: TGCGCCAGCAGGGTGAGCGGGAATCCCTACAATGAGCAGTTCTTC.

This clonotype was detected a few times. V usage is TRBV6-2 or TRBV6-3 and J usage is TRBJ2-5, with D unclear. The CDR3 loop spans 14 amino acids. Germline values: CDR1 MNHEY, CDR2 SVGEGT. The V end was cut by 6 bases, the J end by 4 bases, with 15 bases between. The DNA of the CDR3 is TGTGCCAGCAGCGATTACCTAGACGGAGAGACCCAGTACTTC. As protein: CASSDYLDGETQYF.

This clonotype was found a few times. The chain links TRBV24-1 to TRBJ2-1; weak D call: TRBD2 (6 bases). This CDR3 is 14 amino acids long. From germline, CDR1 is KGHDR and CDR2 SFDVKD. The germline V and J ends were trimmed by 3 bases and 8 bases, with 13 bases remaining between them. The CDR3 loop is CATSDPPSGYEQFF. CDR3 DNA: TGTGCCACCAGTGATCCCCCCAGCGGGTATGAGCAGTTCTTC.

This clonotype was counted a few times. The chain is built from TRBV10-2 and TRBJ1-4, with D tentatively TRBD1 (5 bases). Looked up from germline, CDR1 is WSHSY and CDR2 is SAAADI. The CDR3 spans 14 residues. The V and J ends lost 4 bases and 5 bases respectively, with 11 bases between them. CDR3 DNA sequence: TGCGCCAGCAGTGGGACAACGGAAAATGAAAAACTGTTTTTT. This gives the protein CASSGTTENEKLFF.

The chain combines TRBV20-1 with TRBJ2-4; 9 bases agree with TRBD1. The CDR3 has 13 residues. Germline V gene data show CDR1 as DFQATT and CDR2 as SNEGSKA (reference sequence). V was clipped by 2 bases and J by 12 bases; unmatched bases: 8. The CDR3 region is CSARLTGGFDQYF. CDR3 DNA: TGCAGTGCTAGATTAACAGGGGGCTTTGATCAGTACTTC.

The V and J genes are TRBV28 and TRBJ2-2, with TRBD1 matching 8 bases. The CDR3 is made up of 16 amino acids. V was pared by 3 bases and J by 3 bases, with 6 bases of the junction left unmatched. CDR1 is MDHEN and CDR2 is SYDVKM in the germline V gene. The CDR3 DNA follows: TGTGCCAGCAGTTTGCCGGACAGGGCCTACACCGGGGAGCTGTTTTTT. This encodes CASSLPDRAYTGELFF.

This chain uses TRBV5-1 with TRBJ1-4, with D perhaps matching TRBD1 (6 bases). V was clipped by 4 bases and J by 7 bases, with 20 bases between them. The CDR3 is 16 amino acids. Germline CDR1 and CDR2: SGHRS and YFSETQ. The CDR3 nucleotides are TGCGCCAGCAGCGGATATGGTGTTGGGGGCCCTGAAAAACTGTTTTTT. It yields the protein CASSGYGVGGPEKLFF.

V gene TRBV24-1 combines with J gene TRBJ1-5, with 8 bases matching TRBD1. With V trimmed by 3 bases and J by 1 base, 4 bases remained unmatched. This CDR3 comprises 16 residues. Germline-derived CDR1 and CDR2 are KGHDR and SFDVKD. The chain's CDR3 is CATSDHRGGSNQPQHF. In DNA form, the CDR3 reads TGTGCCACCAGTGATCACAGGGGGGGCAGCAATCAGCCCCAGCATTTT.

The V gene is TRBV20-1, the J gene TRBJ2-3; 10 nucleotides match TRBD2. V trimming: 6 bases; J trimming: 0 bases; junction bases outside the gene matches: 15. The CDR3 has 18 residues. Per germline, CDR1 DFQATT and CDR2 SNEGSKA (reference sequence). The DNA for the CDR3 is TGCAGTGCCCCGAGGCTCCAGCGGGAGGGCCGGAGCACAGATACGCAGTATTTT. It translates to CSAPRLQREGRSTDTQYF.

CDR3 coding DNA: TGTGCCAGCAGTTCCGGGTATGGCGATCAGCCCCAGCATTTT. Its protein product is CASSSGYGDQPQHF. This rearrangement joins TRBV12-3 or TRBV12-4 to TRBJ1-5; the D is unclear. Trimming pared 4 bases from V and 5 bases from J, leaving 12 bases between. This CDR3 is built from 14 residues.

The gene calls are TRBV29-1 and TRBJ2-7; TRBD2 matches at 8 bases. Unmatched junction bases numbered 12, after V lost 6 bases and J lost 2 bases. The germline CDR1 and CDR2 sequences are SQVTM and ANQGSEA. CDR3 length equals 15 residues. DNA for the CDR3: TGCAGCGTCACCGGGGGGGGGTCCCAAGCCTACGAGCAGTACTTC. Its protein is CSVTGGGSQAYEQYF.

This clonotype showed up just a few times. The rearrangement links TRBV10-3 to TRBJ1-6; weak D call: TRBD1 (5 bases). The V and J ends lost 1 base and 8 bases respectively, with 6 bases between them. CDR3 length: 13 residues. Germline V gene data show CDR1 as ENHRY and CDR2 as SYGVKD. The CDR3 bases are TGTGCCATCAGTGAGTTGACAGATTCACCCCTCCACTTT. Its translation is CAISELTDSPLHF.

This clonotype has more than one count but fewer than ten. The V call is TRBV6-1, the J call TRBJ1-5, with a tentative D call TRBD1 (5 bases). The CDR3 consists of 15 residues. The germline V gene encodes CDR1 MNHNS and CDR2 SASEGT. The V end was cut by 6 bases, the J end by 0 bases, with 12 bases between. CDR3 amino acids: CASRPGRNSNQPQHF. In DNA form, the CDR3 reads TGTGCCAGCAGACCGGGACGTAATAGCAATCAGCCCCAGCATTTT.

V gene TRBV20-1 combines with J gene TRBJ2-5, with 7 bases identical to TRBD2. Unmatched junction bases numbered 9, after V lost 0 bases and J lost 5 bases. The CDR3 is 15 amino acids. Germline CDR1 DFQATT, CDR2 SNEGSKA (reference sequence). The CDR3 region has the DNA TGCAGTGCTAGAGATGTGGGGGGGATTAGGGAGACCCAGTACTTC. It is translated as CSARDVGGIRETQYF.

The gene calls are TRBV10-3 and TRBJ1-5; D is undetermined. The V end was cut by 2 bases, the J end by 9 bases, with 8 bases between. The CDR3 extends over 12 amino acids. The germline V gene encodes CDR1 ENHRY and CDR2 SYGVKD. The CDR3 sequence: CAISEGSVPQHF. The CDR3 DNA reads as TGTGCCATCAGTGAGGGATCAGTGCCCCAGCATTTT.

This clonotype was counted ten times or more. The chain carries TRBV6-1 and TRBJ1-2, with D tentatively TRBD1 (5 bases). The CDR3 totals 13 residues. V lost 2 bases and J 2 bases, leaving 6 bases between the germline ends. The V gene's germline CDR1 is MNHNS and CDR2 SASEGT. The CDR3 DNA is TGTGCCAGCAGTGAAACAGGAAACTATGGCTACACCTTC. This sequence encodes CASSETGNYGYTF.

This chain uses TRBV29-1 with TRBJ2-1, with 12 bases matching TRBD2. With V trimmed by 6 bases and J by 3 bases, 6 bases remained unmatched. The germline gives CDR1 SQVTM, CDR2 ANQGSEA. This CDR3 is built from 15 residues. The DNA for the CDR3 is TGCAGCGTGGCCTTGGGACTAGCGGGCTACAATGAGCAGTTCTTC. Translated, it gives CSVALGLAGYNEQFF.

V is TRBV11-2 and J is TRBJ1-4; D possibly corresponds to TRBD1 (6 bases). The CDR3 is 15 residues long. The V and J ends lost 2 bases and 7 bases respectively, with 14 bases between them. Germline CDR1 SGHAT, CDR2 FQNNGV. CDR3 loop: CASSLMGASGEKLFF. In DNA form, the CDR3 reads TGTGCCAGCAGCTTAATGGGGGCGTCGGGTGAAAAACTGTTTTTT. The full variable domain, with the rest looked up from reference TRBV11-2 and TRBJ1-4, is EAGVAQSPRYKIIEKRQSVAFWCNPISGHATLYWYQQILGQGPKLLIQFQNNGVVDDSQLPKDRFSAERLKGVDSTLKIQPAKLEDSAVYLCASSLMGASGEKLFFGSGTQLSVL.

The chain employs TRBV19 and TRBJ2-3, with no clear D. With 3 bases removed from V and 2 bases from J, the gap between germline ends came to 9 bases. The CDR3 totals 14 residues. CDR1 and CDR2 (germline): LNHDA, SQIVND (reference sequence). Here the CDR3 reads CASSMNSVTDTQYF. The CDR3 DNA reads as TGTGCCAGTAGTATGAACTCTGTCACAGATACGCAGTATTTT.

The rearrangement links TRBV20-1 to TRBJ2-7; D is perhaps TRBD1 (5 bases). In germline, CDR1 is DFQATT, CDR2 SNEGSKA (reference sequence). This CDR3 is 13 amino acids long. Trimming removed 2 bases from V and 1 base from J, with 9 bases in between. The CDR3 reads CSARQGLSYEQYV. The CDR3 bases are TGCAGTGCTAGACAGGGCTTGTCCTACGAGCAGTACGTC.

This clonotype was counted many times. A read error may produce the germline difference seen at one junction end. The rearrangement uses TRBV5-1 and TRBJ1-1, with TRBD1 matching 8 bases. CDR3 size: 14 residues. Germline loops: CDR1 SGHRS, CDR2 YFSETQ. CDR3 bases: TGTGCCAGCAGCTCCGGACAGGGGAACACTGAAGCTTTCTTT. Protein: CASSSGQGNTEAFF.

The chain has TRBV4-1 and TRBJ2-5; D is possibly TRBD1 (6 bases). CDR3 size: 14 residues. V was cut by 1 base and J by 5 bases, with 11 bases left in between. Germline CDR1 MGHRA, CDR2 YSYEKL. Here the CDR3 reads CASSQGGQGETQYF. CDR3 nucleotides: TGCGCCAGCAGCCAAGGGGGCCAGGGGGAGACCCAGTACTTC.

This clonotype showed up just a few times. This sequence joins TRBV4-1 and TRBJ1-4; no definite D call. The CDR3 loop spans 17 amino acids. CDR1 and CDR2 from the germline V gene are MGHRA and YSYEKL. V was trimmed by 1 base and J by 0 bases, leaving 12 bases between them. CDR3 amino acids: CASSQGPTGPTNEKLFF. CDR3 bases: TGCGCCAGCAGCCAAGGTCCAACGGGCCCAACTAATGAAAAACTGTTTTTT.

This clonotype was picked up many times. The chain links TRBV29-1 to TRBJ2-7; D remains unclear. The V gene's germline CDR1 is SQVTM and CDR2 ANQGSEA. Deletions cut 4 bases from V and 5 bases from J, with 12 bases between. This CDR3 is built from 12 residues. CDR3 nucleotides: TGCAGCGTTGCCCCCAGTTATGACGAGCAGTACTTC. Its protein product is CSVAPSYDEQYF.

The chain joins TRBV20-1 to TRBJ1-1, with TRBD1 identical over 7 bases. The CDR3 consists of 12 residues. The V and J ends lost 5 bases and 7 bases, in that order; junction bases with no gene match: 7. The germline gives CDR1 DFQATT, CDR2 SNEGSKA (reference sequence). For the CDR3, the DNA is TGCAGTGCTTGGCAGGGGGTCGGTGAAGCTTTCTTT. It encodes CSAWQGVGEAFF.

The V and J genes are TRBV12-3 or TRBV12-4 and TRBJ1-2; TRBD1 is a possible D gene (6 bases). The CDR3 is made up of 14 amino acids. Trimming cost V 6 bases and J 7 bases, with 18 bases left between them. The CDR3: CASRPGGPAAGYTF. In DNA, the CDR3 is TGTGCCAGCAGGCCTGGGGGCCCGGCGGCTGGCTACACCTTC.

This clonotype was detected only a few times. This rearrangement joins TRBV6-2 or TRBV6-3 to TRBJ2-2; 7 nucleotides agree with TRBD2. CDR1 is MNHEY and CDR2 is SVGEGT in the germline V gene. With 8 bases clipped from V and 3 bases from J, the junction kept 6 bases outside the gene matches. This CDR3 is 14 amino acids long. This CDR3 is CASGTTTYTGELFF. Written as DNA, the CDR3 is TGTGCCAGCGGGACTACGACCTACACCGGGGAGCTGTTTTTT.

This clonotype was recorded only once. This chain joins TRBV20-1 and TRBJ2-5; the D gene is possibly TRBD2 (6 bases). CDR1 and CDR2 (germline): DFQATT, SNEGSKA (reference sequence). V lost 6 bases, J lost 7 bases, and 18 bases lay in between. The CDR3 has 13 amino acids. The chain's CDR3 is CSAGRGGVGTQYF. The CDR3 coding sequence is TGCAGTGCAGGTCGTGGAGGGGTCGGGACCCAGTACTTC.

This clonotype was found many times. The CDR3 nucleotides are TGCGCCAGCAGCTTTAATCCGGGACAGGGGGAGGTCAATCAGCCCCAGCATTTT. Translating it yields CASSFNPGQGEVNQPQHF. The chain employs TRBV5-1 and TRBJ1-5; 11 bases agree with TRBD1. The trim removed 2 bases at V and 3 bases at J, leaving 10 bases unmatched. The CDR3 extends over 18 amino acids. The germline CDR1 and CDR2 sequences are SGHRS and YFSETQ.

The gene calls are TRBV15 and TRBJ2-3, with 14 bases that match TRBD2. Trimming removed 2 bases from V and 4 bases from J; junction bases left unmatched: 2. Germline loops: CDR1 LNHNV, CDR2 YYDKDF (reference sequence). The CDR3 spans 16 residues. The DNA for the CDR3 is TGTGCCACCAGCAGACGACTAGCGGGGGGGCCAGATACGCAGTATTTT. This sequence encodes CATSRRLAGGPDTQYF.

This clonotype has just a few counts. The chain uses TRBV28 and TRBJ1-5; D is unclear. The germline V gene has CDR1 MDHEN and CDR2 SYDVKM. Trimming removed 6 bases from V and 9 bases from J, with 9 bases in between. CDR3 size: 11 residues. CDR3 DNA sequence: TGTGCCAGCAGACTCGAAGGGCCCCAGCATTTT. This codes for CASRLEGPQHF.